The T cell receptor beta chain described here comes from a study of identical twins. Study-wide points: There was an excess of low generation probability in the out-of-frame alpha sequences that twins shared. In monozygotic twins, models underestimated the sharing of out-of-frame TCR alpha.

The donors were all healthy and Caucasian. The CDR3 extends over 14 amino acids. J lost 5 bases, V lost 6 bases, and 7 bases had no gene match. TCRdb re-analysed the 5' RACE reads in MiXCR, keeping a single row per CDR3 protein. The repertoire holds about 240,000 distinct CDR3 sequences, approximately 7.3% seen once, with about 5.6% in the top ten. This clonotype was observed a few times. Its target is not known. These data also formed part of another study, on yellow fever vaccine responses in identical twins.

The receptor's source is a woman younger than 30 in good health. The source material was CD8+ T cells sorted from blood. V is TRBV12-3 or TRBV12-4 and J is TRBJ1-2, with TRBD1 matching 9 bases. CDR3 nucleotide sequence: TGTGCCAGCAGCAGCGGGACAGGGATGTATGGCTACACCTTC. Residues: CASSSGTGMYGYTF.